This TCR beta chain was sequenced in a study of T cell responses to AZD1222 COVID-19 vaccine. Study results and limitations: Regions left unmutated in variants are reportedly the target of nearly half of spike-specific TCRs. Spike regions recognized by vaccine-associated CD4 TCRs spanned the protein, led by 160-218 and 743-854. There were mostly white British donors and more females than males, and clonal diversity was possibly underestimated. An increase in Spike-specific TCR breadth and depth was observed after two AZD1222 doses.

Regarding this clone: The target antigen is unknown.

Per germline, CDR1 SGHAT and CDR2 FQNNGV. The length of the CDR3 is 13 residues. The V end was cut by 3 bases, the J end by 2 bases, with 4 bases between. TCRdb's table, derived via immunoSEQ multiplex PCR, lists solely in-frame clones and lacks some. The sample shows 150,000 or so clones, nearly 90% of them seen only once. The sequences come from peripheral blood, collected on day 0 of AZD1222 vaccination. This sequence originates from an adult in good health. The chain uses TRBV11-2 and TRBJ2-2, with unresolved D. The CDR3 region has the DNA TGTGCCAGCAGCTTGACAAACACCGGGGAGCTGTTTTTT. Translation gives CASSLTNTGELFF.